This TCR beta chain was sequenced for a study of T cells in narcolepsy. On the study more broadly: Enrolled donors included narcolepsy type 1 or type 2 patients and healthy controls.

In regard to this clone: No antigen is known for it.

The CDR3 sequence is 13 residues long. V gave up 4 bases and J gave up 5 bases, with 10 bases separating them. Per germline, CDR1 SGHDT and CDR2 YYEEEE. Study-wide results and caveats: Autoreactive clone sequences were missing from some blood memory CD4+ repertoires.

Sequenced by immunoSEQ multiplex PCR; TCRdb stores in-frame clones only, minus some. The data hold 26,000 or so clones, with 86% observed a single time. Specimen: CD45RA- memory CD4+ T cells from PBMCs. The chain combines TRBV5-6 with TRBJ1-5; D possibly corresponds to TRBD1 (6 bases). This TCR came from a human donor with narcolepsy. The CDR3 DNA sequence: TGTGCCAGCAGCAGGGGGGGAGATCAGCCCCAGCATTTT. Residues: CASSRGGDQPQHF. The whole variable domain, filled in from reference TRBV5-6 and TRBJ1-5, reads DAGVTQSPTHLIKTRGQQVTLRCSPKSGHDTVSWYQQALGQGPQFIFQYYEEEERQRGNFPDRFSGHQFPNYSSELNVNALLLGDSALYLCASSRGGDQPQHFGDGTRLSIL.